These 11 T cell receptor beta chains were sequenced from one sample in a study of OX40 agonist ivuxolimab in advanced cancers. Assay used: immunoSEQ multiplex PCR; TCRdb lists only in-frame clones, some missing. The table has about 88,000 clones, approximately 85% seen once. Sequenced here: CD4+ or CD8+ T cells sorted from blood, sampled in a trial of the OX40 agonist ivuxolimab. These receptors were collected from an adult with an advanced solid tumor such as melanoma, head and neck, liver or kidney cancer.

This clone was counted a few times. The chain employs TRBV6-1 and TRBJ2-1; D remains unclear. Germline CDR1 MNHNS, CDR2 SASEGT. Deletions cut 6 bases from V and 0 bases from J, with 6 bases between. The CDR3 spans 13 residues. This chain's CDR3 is CASRVSSYNEQFF. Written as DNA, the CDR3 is TGTGCCAGCAGGGTGAGCTCCTACAATGAGCAGTTCTTC.

CDR3 residues: CASSVVGGRTGELFF. The CDR3 DNA reads TGTGCCAGCAGCGTAGTCGGGGGAAGGACCGGGGAGCTGTTTTTT. The rearrangement uses TRBV9 and TRBJ2-2, with a possible D match to TRBD2 (6 bases). V shed 0 bases and J shed 5 bases, with 11 bases lying between them. This CDR3 is built from 15 residues. Germline V gene data show CDR1 as SGDLS and CDR2 as YYNGEE.

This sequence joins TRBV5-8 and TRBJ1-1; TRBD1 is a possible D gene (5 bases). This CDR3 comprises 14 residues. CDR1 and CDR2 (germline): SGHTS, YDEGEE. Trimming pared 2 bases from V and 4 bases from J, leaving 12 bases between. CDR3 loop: CASSLIDSPTEAFF. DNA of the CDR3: TGTGCCAGCAGCTTAATAGACAGTCCCACTGAAGCTTTCTTT.

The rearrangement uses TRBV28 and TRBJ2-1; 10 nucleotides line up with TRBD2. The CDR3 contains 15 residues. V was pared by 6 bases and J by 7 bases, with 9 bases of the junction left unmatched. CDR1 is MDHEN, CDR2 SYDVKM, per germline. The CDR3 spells CASRRGLAVGNEQFF. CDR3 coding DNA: TGTGCCAGCAGACGAGGACTAGCGGTGGGGAATGAGCAGTTCTTC.

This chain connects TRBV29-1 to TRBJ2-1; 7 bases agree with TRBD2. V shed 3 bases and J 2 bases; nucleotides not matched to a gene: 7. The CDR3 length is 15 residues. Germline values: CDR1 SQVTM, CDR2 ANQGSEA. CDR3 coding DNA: TGCAGCGTTGAGCGAGCGGGGCCTCCCTACAATGAGCAGTTCTTC. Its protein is CSVERAGPPYNEQFF.

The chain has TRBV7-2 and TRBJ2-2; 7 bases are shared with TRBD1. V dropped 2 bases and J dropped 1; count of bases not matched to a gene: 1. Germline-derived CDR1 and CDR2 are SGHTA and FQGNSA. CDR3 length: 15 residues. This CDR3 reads CASSLRTGNTGELFF. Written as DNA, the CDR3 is TGTGCCAGCAGCTTAAGGACAGGGAACACCGGGGAGCTGTTTTTT.

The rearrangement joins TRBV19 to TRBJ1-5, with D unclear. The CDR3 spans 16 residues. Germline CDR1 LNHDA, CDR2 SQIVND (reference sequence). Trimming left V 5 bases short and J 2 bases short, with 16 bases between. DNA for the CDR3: TGTGCCAGTAGTGCCCCCCTCGGGAGGGGCAATCAGCCCCAGCATTTT. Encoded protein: CASSAPLGRGNQPQHF.

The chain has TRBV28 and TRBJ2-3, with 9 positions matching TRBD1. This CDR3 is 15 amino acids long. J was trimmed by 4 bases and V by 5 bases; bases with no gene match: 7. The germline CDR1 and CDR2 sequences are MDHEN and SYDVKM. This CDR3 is CASSGAGTGSDTQYF. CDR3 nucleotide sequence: TGTGCCAGCAGTGGGGCAGGGACAGGGTCAGATACGCAGTATTTT.

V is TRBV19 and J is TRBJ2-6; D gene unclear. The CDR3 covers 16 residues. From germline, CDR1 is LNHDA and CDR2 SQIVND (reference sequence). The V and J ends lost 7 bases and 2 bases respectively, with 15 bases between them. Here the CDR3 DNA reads TGTGCCAGTACTTCTGGGCCTAGGGCTGGGGCCAACGTCCTGACTTTC. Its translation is CASTSGPRAGANVLTF.

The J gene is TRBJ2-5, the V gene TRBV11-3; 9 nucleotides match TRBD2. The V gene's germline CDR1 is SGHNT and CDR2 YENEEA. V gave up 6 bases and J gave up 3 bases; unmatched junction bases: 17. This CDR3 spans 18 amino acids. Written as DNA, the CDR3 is TGTGCCAGCAGATCAGGGGAGATCCAGCGGGGGGACAAAGAGACCCAGTACTTC. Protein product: CASRSGEIQRGDKETQYF.

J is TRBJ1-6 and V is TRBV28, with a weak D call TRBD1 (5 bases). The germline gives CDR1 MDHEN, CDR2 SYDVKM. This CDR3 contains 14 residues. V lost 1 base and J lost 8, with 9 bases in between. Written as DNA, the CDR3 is TGTGCCAGCAGTTTATCGTTGGGGGATTCACCCCTCCACTTT. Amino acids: CASSLSLGDSPLHF.